This is a list of T cell receptor beta chains from one sample in a study of long-term antiretroviral therapy in people with HIV. Only in-frame clones appear in the TCRdb table, and some are missing; sequencing was by immunoSEQ multiplex PCR. The sample holds 15,000 to 20,000 clones, approximately 79% seen once. The source was unsorted PBMCs, collected at the start of antiretroviral therapy. All receptors derive from a man aged 25-40 years with HIV. Each CDR3 is given with its conserved first and last residue. A D gene is named only where the DNA matches it firmly. Not all rows give a size; the values are once, few, many and, for expanded clones, a class.

V	size	J	D	CDR3	DNA
TRBV30	.	TRBJ1-1	.	CAHDDGGTEAFF	TGTGCCCATGATGATGGAGGAACTGAAGCTTTCTTT
TRBV28	.	TRBJ2-7	TRBD2	CASTLPTSREHYSYEQYF	TGTGCCAGCACCCTCCCGACTAGCAGGGAACATTATAGCTACGAGCAGTACTTC
TRBV12-5	.	TRBJ2-1	TRBD2	CASGSPSGSLFDEQFF	TGTGCTAGTGGTTCCCCTAGCGGGAGTCTATTCGATGAGCAGTTCTTC
TRBV7-9	.	TRBJ2-3	.	CASSRGDTQYF	TGTGCCAGCAGCCGGGGAGATACGCAGTATTTT
TRBV4-1	.	TRBJ1-1	.	CASSQDLRVTEAFF	TGCGCCAGCAGCCAAGATCTTCGGGTTACTGAAGCTTTCTTT
TRBV11-2	medium-sized	TRBJ2-7	TRBD1	CASSLGDRAGEQYF	TGTGCCAGCAGCTTAGGGGACAGGGCGGGTGAGCAGTACTTC
TRBV5-8	.	TRBJ1-5	.	CASSRTAGRNQPQHF	TGTGCCAGCAGCAGGACAGCAGGACGCAATCAGCCCCAGCATTTT
TRBV9	.	TRBJ1-4	TRBD1	CASSPEGGGGEKLFF	TGTGCCAGCAGCCCAGAAGGGGGCGGTGGTGAAAAACTGTTTTTT
TRBV30	few	TRBJ2-7	.	CAWSQGTDSYEQYF	TGTGCCTGGAGTCAGGGGACCGACTCCTACGAGCAGTACTTC
TRBV29-1	.	TRBJ2-5	TRBD2	CSVIAGGAETQYF	TGCAGCGTTATCGCGGGAGGGGCAGAGACCCAGTACTTC